One T cell receptor beta chain is described in this entry. The data are from a study of blood T cell repertoires in COVID-19. About the study: The origin of the acute and convalescent COVID-19 samples was the United States, Italy and Spain. Sources were T cells, B-cell-depleted T cells, or PBMCs; the material itself was cDNA or gDNA.

TCRdb's table, derived via immunoSEQ multiplex PCR, lists solely in-frame clones and lacks some. The sample consists of roughly 310,000 clones, roughly 90% of them appearing once. The germline V gene has CDR1 SGHTS and CDR2 YDEGEE. The CDR3 contains 16 residues. V was trimmed by 2 bases and J by 0 bases, leaving 11 bases between them. Input material: peripheral blood. This receptor was taken from a woman between 50 and 59 years old with active or convalescent COVID-19. V and J are TRBV5-8 and TRBJ1-4; a possible D gene is TRBD1 (6 bases). This chain's CDR3 is CASSLTGTTTNEKLFF. In nucleotides, the CDR3 is TGTGCCAGCAGCTTAACAGGGACCACAACTAATGAAAAACTGTTTTTT.